Listed below are T cell receptor beta chains from one sample, sequenced in a study of cytomegalovirus exposure and HLA in healthy donors. Libraries were prepared by immunoSEQ multiplex PCR; TCRdb keeps only in-frame clonotypes and omits some of them. The table records tens of thousands of clones, about 66% of them present only once. Sequenced sample: PBMCs. These receptors all come from a man aged 50-60 years in good health and CMV-seropositive. The CDR3 runs from the conserved cysteine through the conserved F or W. Fields, in order: clone size, V gene, J gene, D gene, CDR3 DNA, CDR3 protein. A D gene is named only where the DNA matches it firmly. Size is omitted from some rows. Given values are once, few, many or a class for expanded clones.

.,TRBV7-9,TRBJ1-5,TRBD1,TGTGCCAGCAGCAGAACAGGGGATCAGCCCCAGCATTTT,CASSRTGDQPQHF
.,TRBV7-9,TRBJ2-6,.,TGTGCCAGCAGCTCGTCCGGGGCCAACGTCCTGACTTTC,CASSSSGANVLTF
.,TRBV11-2,TRBJ2-3,.,TGTGCCAGCAGCCGCTCTTTCGACGGAGTAGATACGCAGTATTTT,CASSRSFDGVDTQYF
.,TRBV5-1,TRBJ2-5,TRBD1,TGCGCCAGCAGCATTTCCGACAGGGAAGAGACCCAGTACTTC,CASSISDREETQYF
once,TRBV11-1,TRBJ1-1,.,TGTGCCAGCAGCTTACACCAGGGGAACACTGAAGCTTTCTTT,CASSLHQGNTEAFF
.,TRBV5-1,TRBJ2-7,TRBD2,TGCGCCAGCAGCTTGGGGACTAGCCTTTTCTACGAGCAGTACTTC,CASSLGTSLFYEQYF
.,TRBV5-1,TRBJ2-2,.,TGCGCCAGCAGACCAGGGCCGAACACCGGGGAGCTGTTTTTT,CASRPGPNTGELFF
.,TRBV7-9,TRBJ1-2,.,TGTGCCAGCAGCCGAGACAGGACTAACTATGGCTACACCTTC,CASSRDRTNYGYTF
.,TRBV30,TRBJ1-1,.,TGTGCCTGGAGCAGACAGTACACTGAAGCTTTCTTT,CAWSRQYTEAFF
.,TRBV23-1,TRBJ1-5,TRBD1,TGCGCCAGCAGTCAACCCACAGGGGGCAGGGATCAGCCCCAGCATTTT,CASSQPTGGRDQPQHF
.,TRBV6-5,TRBJ2-2,.,TGTGCCAGCAGCCGGCAAGGGGGGGCCGCCGGGGAGCTGTTTTTT,CASSRQGGAAGELFF
.,TRBV5-1,TRBJ2-2,.,TGCGCCAGCAGCTTCCGGACTACGAACACCGGGGAGCTGTTTTTT,CASSFRTTNTGELFF
.,TRBV9,TRBJ2-1,TRBD1,TGTGCCAGCAGAGGACAGGGCTCCTACAATGAGCAGTTCTTC,CASRGQGSYNEQFF
.,TRBV7-2,TRBJ1-4,.,TGTGCCAGCAGCTTAGTAGGGCAGCGGAATGAAAAACTGTTTTTT,CASSLVGQRNEKLFF
.,TRBV6-5,TRBJ2-5,TRBD2,TGTGCCATACGGACTAGCGGGGGAGAGACCCAGTACTTC,CAIRTSGGETQYF
few,TRBV6-6,TRBJ2-7,TRBD1,TGTGCCAGCCGGGACAGGGCCTACCGCTCCTACGAGCAGTACTTC,CASRDRAYRSYEQYF
.,TRBV7-8,TRBJ2-2,TRBD1,TGTGCCAGCAGCCTCCGGGACAGGGCCACCGGGGAGCTGTTTTTT,CASSLRDRATGELFF
few,TRBV5-1,TRBJ1-4,.,TGCGCCAGCAGCTTGTTGGCAGGGTCAAATGAAAAACTGTTTTTT,CASSLLAGSNEKLFF
once,TRBV28,TRBJ2-2,TRBD1,TGTGCCAGCAGTTGGCCAGGGGACAGGGGAGGCACCGGGGAGCTGTTTTTT,CASSWPGDRGGTGELFF
.,TRBV11-2,TRBJ1-2,TRBD1,TGTGCCAGCAGCTTAGATAGGGACAGGGGGAATGGCTACACCTTC,CASSLDRDRGNGYTF
.,TRBV5-8,TRBJ2-5,.,TGTGCCAGCAGCCCACAGGAGACCCAGTACTTC,CASSPQETQYF
few,TRBV7-9,TRBJ2-7,.,TGTGCCAGCAGCTTAGCCCAGGGGCCAGCCTACGAGCAGTACTTC,CASSLAQGPAYEQYF
.,TRBV5-1,TRBJ2-7,.,TGCGCCAGCAGCTTGGGACAGACTTCCTACGAGCAGTACTTC,CASSLGQTSYEQYF
once,TRBV5-1,TRBJ1-6,TRBD1,TGCGCCAGCGGGGAACAGGGGTCCTATAATTCACCCCTCCACTTT,CASGEQGSYNSPLHF
.,TRBV19,TRBJ2-3,TRBD2,TGTGCCAGTAGCCTTGGACTAGCAGTTAGCACAGATACGCAGTATTTT,CASSLGLAVSTDTQYF
.,TRBV6-1,TRBJ1-1,TRBD1,TGTGCCAGCAGTGAGGGGGCAGGGGGCAGGAACACTGAAGCTTTCTTT,CASSEGAGGRNTEAFF
.,TRBV5-1,TRBJ2-1,.,TGCGCCAGCAGCTTGCAGGGATTTGAGCAGTTCTTC,CASSLQGFEQFF
many,TRBV4-2,TRBJ2-2,TRBD2,TGTGCCAGCAGCCCCCAGCCCCTAGCGGGGGGGACCGGGGAGCTGTTTTTT,CASSPQPLAGGTGELFF
few,TRBV28,TRBJ1-5,.,TGTGCCAGCAGCCCCAGGTCATATCAGCCCCAGCATTTT,CASSPRSYQPQHF
.,TRBV7-8,TRBJ2-7,.,TGTGCCAGCAGCTTAGCGCACGGTTCCTACGAGCAGTACTTC,CASSLAHGSYEQYF
.,TRBV9,TRBJ2-7,.,TGTGCCAGCAGCTTGGGGCTAGCCTACGAGCAGTACTTC,CASSLGLAYEQYF
.,TRBV10-3,TRBJ1-2,TRBD1,TGTGCCATCAGAGAGACAGGGAATAACTATGGCTACACCTTC,CAIRETGNNYGYTF
.,TRBV6-1,TRBJ1-1,TRBD1,TGTGCCAGCAGCCTTACAGGGGACACTGAAGCTTTCTTT,CASSLTGDTEAFF
.,TRBV5-4,TRBJ2-1,TRBD2,TGTGCCAGCAGCCGGGGAGGGACCCACGAAAAGGGAGTCAATGAGCAGTTCTTC,CASSRGGTHEKGVNEQFF
.,TRBV6-5,TRBJ2-5,.,TGTGCCAGCAGTTGGCGACAGGATGCGCAAGAGACCCAGTACTTC,CASSWRQDAQETQYF
few,TRBV7-3,TRBJ1-1,.,TGTGCCAGCAGCTTCTGGCGGGACACTGAAGCTTTCTTT,CASSFWRDTEAFF
.,TRBV6-5,TRBJ2-1,TRBD1,TGTGCCAGCAGTTACGCGGGGACAGGGAGCTACAATGAGCAGTTCTTC,CASSYAGTGSYNEQFF